This TCR beta chain was recovered during a study of CD8 T cells in Susac syndrome. Random hexamers served to reverse transcribe roughly 0.5 to 1 ug RNA. The CDR3 of TCR beta was amplified by immunoSEQ multiplex PCR across 54 Vbeta and 13 Jbeta. TCRdb ran MiXCR on the immunoSEQ multiplex PCR reads and lists one entry per CDR3 protein. The repertoire consists of roughly 120,000 distinct CDR3 sequences, with just under 95% occurring once and the leading ten covering more than 0.075%. The CD8+ and CD4+ T cells were negatively isolated, with the TEMRA cells enriched by FACS. The CDR3 spans 14 residues. V lost 1 base and J lost 7, with 11 bases in between. Germline-derived CDR1 and CDR2 are SGHRS and YFSETQ.

Specimen: CD4+ T cells from PBMCs. This sequence was found in a human donor in good health. V gene TRBV5-1 combines with J gene TRBJ2-2; D gene uncertain. The CDR3 protein is CASSLMVIDGELFF. The CDR3 bases are TGCGCCAGCAGCTTGATGGTTATTGACGGGGAGCTGTTTTTT.